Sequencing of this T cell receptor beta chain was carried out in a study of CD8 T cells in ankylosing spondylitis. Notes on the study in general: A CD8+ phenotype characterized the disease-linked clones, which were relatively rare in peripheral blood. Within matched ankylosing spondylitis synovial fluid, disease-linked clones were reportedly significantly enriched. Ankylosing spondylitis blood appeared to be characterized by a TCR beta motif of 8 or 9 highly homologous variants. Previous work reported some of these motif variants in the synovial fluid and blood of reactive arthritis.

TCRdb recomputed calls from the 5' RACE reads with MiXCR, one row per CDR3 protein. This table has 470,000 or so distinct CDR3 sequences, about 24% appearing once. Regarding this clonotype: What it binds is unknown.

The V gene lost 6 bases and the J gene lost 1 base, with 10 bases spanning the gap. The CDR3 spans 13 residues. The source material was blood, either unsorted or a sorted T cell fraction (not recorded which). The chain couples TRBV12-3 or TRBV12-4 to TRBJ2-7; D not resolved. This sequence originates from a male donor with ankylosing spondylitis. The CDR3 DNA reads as TGTGCCAGCAGCCCTACTCGGTCCTACGAGCAGTACTTC. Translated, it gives CASSPTRSYEQYF.